These T cell receptor beta chains were read from a single sample in a study of Ad26.COV2.S vaccination and SARS-CoV-2 variants. The protocol was immunoSEQ multiplex PCR, while the TCRdb copy is restricted to in-frame clones and leaves out a portion. The table records about 500,000 clones, around 89% of them present only once. This sample comprised peripheral blood, obtained in a trial of Ad26.COV2.S vaccine versus placebo. Receptors were obtained from a person between 18 and 60 years old who received the Ad26.COV2.S COVID-19 vaccine or a placebo. Each CDR3 is given with its conserved first and last residue. D genes are given only for firm matches. Size is stated for part of the rows, as once, few or many counts, or as a class when the clone is expanded.

j_call d_call clone_size v_call cdr3_aa cdr3_nt
TRBJ1-2 NA NA TRBV15 CATSRDRGRGYTF TGTGCCACCAGCAGAGACCGGGGTCGGGGCTACACCTTC
TRBJ2-7 NA NA TRBV15 CATSRDSRGSVRYEQYF TGTGCCACCAGCAGAGATTCCCGGGGGTCAGTTCGTTACGAGCAGTACTTC
TRBJ1-5 NA NA TRBV6-1 CASSELTQYTQPQHF TGTGCCAGCAGTGAATTAACGCAGTACACTCAGCCCCAGCATTTT
TRBJ1-6 TRBD1 NA TRBV28 CASIPRQGTHSPLHF TGTGCCAGCATTCCGAGACAGGGTACCCATTCACCCCTCCACTTT
TRBJ2-7 NA NA TRBV7-8 CASSQPGTEQYF TGTGCCAGCAGCCAGCCAGGGACCGAGCAGTACTTC
TRBJ2-7 NA NA TRBV6-5 CASGYSHYEQYF TGTGCCAGCGGGTACAGCCACTACGAGCAGTACTTC
TRBJ1-3 NA NA TRBV20-1 CSASILSGNTIYF TGCAGTGCTAGTATCCTATCCGGAAACACCATATATTTT
TRBJ2-1 NA NA TRBV3-1/TRBV3-2 CASSHGLDYNEQFF TGTGCCAGCAGCCATGGGCTAGATTACAATGAGCAGTTCTTC
TRBJ1-1 NA NA TRBV5-4 CASRLDSAMNTEAFF TGTGCCAGCAGACTGGACAGCGCCATGAACACTGAAGCTTTCTTT
TRBJ2-7 NA NA TRBV10-3 CAISAGTNLYEQYF TGTGCCATCAGTGCCGGGACCAACCTCTACGAGCAGTACTTC
TRBJ1-5 NA once TRBV30 CAWSVPIPTGRGNQPQHF TGTGCCTGGAGTGTCCCCATTCCGACGGGACGGGGGAATCAGCCCCAGCATTTT
TRBJ1-4 NA NA TRBV9 CASSEGKPLGAVGEKLFF TGTGCCAGCAGCGAGGGAAAACCTCTGGGGGCGGTAGGTGAAAAACTGTTTTTT
TRBJ2-7 NA NA TRBV28 CASSWVEGRSSYEQYF TGTGCCAGCAGTTGGGTAGAGGGTCGAAGCTCCTACGAGCAGTACTTC
TRBJ1-3 TRBD1 NA TRBV30 CAWNLRGRGPIGSGNTIYF TGTGCCTGGAACCTTCGGGGCAGGGGGCCAATTGGCTCTGGAAACACCATATATTTT